Below, 11 T cell receptor beta chains from the same sample are listed, as sequenced in a study of blood T cell repertoires in COVID-19. The table came from immunoSEQ multiplex PCR; TCRdb's copy has only in-frame clones and leaves some out. The table shows more than 35,000 clones, with approximately 92% occurring only once. The sequencing input was peripheral blood. These TCRs come from a man under 40 with active or convalescent COVID-19.

This chain joins TRBV5-1 and TRBJ2-7, with TRBD2 identical over 13 bases. The length of the CDR3 is 15 residues. The V gene's germline CDR1 is SGHRS and CDR2 YFSETQ. V shed 4 bases, J shed 3 bases, and the junction held 4 bases outside the gene matches. CDR3 in amino acids: CASSQGTSGIYEQYF. In nucleotides, the CDR3 is TGCGCCAGCAGCCAAGGGACTAGCGGGATCTACGAGCAGTACTTC.

V is TRBV14 and J is TRBJ2-5; 9 bases are a match to TRBD2. CDR1 SGHDN and CDR2 FVKESK come from the germline V gene. The CDR3 is made up of 17 amino acids. After removal of 0 bases from V and 2 bases from J, the junction contained 7 bases not matched to a gene. The CDR3 is CASSQESTSGLQETQYF. The DNA of the CDR3 is TGTGCCAGCAGCCAAGAGTCCACTAGCGGGTTACAAGAGACCCAGTACTTC.

The chain joins TRBV29-1 to TRBJ2-3; D might be TRBD2 (6 bases). V lost 8 bases and J lost 1, with 16 bases in between. Looked up from germline, CDR1 is SQVTM and CDR2 is ANQGSEA. This CDR3 is built from 14 residues. CDR3 in amino acids: CSCWGVMGTDTQYF. The CDR3 DNA follows: TGCAGCTGTTGGGGGGTTATGGGCACAGATACGCAGTATTTT.

The rearrangement links TRBV11-2 to TRBJ2-5, with 7 bases fitting TRBD2. CDR1 and CDR2 (germline): SGHAT, FQNNGV. The CDR3 is 16 amino acids. V was pared by 2 bases and J by 5 bases, with 11 bases of the junction left unmatched. The CDR3 reads CASSLKGRERVETQYF. The CDR3 nucleotides are TGTGCCAGCAGCTTAAAAGGGCGGGAGAGGGTGGAGACCCAGTACTTC.

The CDR3 protein is CASSLEGSFSDNSPLHF. CDR3 sequence (DNA): TGCGCCAGCAGCTTGGAAGGGAGCTTTAGCGATAATTCACCCCTCCACTTT. This rearrangement joins TRBV5-1 to TRBJ1-6; D ambiguous. The CDR3 totals 17 residues. Germline V lookup: CDR1 SGHRS, CDR2 YFSETQ. The ends were cut back, 0 bases at V and 5 bases at J, with 15 bases in the middle.

This chain uses TRBV7-3 with TRBJ2-6; TRBD1 matches 7 bases. CDR1 SGHTA and CDR2 FQGTGA come from the germline V gene. Trimming cost V 5 bases and J 1 base; bases outside gene matches: 14. The CDR3 is 19 amino acids. CDR3 amino acids: CASSSEPTGIGSGANVLTF. The CDR3 region has the DNA TGTGCCAGCAGCAGCGAACCGACAGGGATAGGGTCTGGGGCCAACGTCCTGACTTTC.

V usage is TRBV24-1 and J usage is TRBJ2-3, with D uncertain. CDR3 size: 14 residues. The V and J ends lost 6 bases and 0 bases respectively, with 9 bases between them. Germline loops: CDR1 KGHDR, CDR2 SFDVKD. The CDR3 reads CATSFADSTDTQYF. CDR3 coding DNA: TGTGCCACCAGTTTTGCGGATAGCACAGATACGCAGTATTTT.

The J gene is TRBJ2-5, the V gene TRBV18; TRBD1 might be the D (5 bases). This CDR3 is built from 17 residues. Germline V gene data show CDR1 as KGHSH and CDR2 as LQKENI. The ends were cut back, 4 bases at V and 1 base at J, with 19 bases in the middle. CDR3 bases: TGTGCCAGCTCACAAAGATCCCGGCAGGGTCCCCAAGAGACCCAGTACTTC. Its translation: CASSQRSRQGPQETQYF.

The J gene is TRBJ2-7, the V gene TRBV9; TRBD1 might be the D (6 bases). Per germline, CDR1 SGDLS and CDR2 YYNGEE. The CDR3 totals 14 residues. V was shortened by 2 bases and J by 3 bases, with 12 bases between the two germline ends. CDR3 region: CASSVGIQGYEQYF. The CDR3 DNA follows: TGTGCCAGCAGCGTCGGCATACAGGGCTACGAGCAGTACTTC. The full variable domain, its missing parts supplied by reference TRBV9 and TRBJ2-7, is DSGVTQTPKHLITATGQRVTLRCSPRSGDLSVYWYQQSLDQGLQFLIQYYNGEERAKGNILERFSAQQFPDLHSELNLSSLELGDSALYFCASSVGIQGYEQYFGPGTRLTVT.

The rearrangement links TRBV28 to TRBJ1-1; 9 nucleotides line up with TRBD1. V dropped 2 bases and J dropped 5; count of bases not matched to a gene: 9. The CDR3 is 16 residues long. Germline V gene sequence: CDR1 MDHEN, CDR2 SYDVKM. The CDR3 is CASSLGNRGPRTEAFF. In DNA form, the CDR3 reads TGTGCCAGCAGTTTAGGCAACAGGGGGCCGCGGACTGAAGCTTTCTTT.

The CDR3 protein is CASSITGAHQETQYF. The CDR3 region has the DNA TGTGCCAGTAGTATTACAGGGGCCCACCAAGAGACCCAGTACTTC. The chain couples TRBV19 to TRBJ2-5; 7 positions match TRBD1. CDR1 is LNHDA, CDR2 SQIVND, per germline (reference sequence). This CDR3 has 15 amino acids. The J segment lost 0 bases and the V segment lost 3 bases, leaving 4 bases of the junction unmatched.